A selection of T cell receptor beta chains follows, all from one sample in a study of cytomegalovirus exposure and HLA in healthy donors. The table came from immunoSEQ multiplex PCR; TCRdb's copy has only in-frame clones and leaves some out. The sample holds 120,000 or so clones, 88% seen once. What was sequenced was PBMCs. All receptors come from a young woman in good health and CMV-seropositive. Each CDR3 is given with its conserved first and last residue. A D gene is named only where the DNA matches it firmly. A row's size may be missing; if present it is once, few, many or a size class.

TRBV4-3	TRBJ2-2	.	TRBD2	CASSHPRTSGSINTGELFF	TGCGCCAGCAGCCACCCTCGGACTAGCGGGAGTATTAACACCGGGGAGCTGTTTTTT
TRBV27	TRBJ2-1	once	TRBD2	CASSWTSGTGEQFF	TGTGCCAGCAGTTGGACTAGCGGGACCGGTGAGCAGTTCTTC
TRBV2	TRBJ1-4	.	.	CASREDGRDNEKLFF	TGTGCCAGCAGGGAAGATGGGCGGGATAATGAAAAACTGTTTTTT
TRBV11-1	TRBJ1-2	.	.	CASSSRTRGGYTF	TGTGCCAGCAGCTCCCGGACAAGAGGTGGCTACACCTTC
TRBV9	TRBJ2-1	.	.	CASSPNSYNEQFF	TGTGCCAGCAGCCCTAACTCCTACAATGAGCAGTTCTTC
TRBV6-6	TRBJ2-5	.	TRBD2	CASSYTRLAGVETQYF	TGTGCCAGCAGTTACACGCGACTAGCGGGAGTTGAGACCCAGTACTTC
TRBV29-1	TRBJ1-4	.	.	CSVATGSNEKLFF	TGCAGCGTTGCCACGGGTTCTAATGAAAAACTGTTTTTT
TRBV4-3	TRBJ1-4	.	TRBD1	CASSQGFGDSYNEKLFF	TGCGCCAGCAGCCAAGGTTTTGGGGACAGTTATAATGAAAAACTGTTTTTT
TRBV29-1	TRBJ2-5	.	.	CSVSVQETQYF	TGCAGCGTTTCAGTCCAAGAGACCCAGTACTTC
TRBV5-6	TRBJ2-1	.	.	CASSLGMRYNEQFF	TGTGCCAGCAGCTTGGGGATGAGGTACAATGAGCAGTTCTTC
TRBV5-4	TRBJ2-5	.	.	CASSLRESRETQYF	TGTGCCAGCAGCTTGCGGGAGAGTCGAGAGACCCAGTACTTC
TRBV30	TRBJ1-3	.	.	CAWSRGFSGNTIYF	TGTGCCTGGAGTAGGGGATTCTCTGGAAACACCATATATTTT
TRBV4-2	TRBJ1-6	.	TRBD1	CASSIGTENSPLHF	TGTGCCAGCAGCATCGGGACAGAGAATTCACCCCTCCACTTT
TRBV7-6	TRBJ2-5	.	.	CASSAPGARAIGETQYF	TGTGCCAGCAGCGCACCGGGAGCCCGGGCGATAGGAGAGACCCAGTACTTC
TRBV2	TRBJ2-5	.	.	CACGGRVETQYF	TGTGCCTGTGGGGGCAGGGTAGAGACCCAGTACTTC
TRBV2	TRBJ2-7	.	.	CASSVTTYEQYF	TGTGCCAGCAGTGTGACAACCTACGAGCAGTACTTC
TRBV11-2	TRBJ1-4	once	TRBD1	CASSLGRGGQAEKLFF	TGTGCCAGCAGCTTAGGTAGAGGGGGACAGGCGGAAAAACTGTTTTTT
TRBV5-6	TRBJ1-4	.	.	CASSLRPGHNEKLFF	TGTGCCAGCAGCTTGAGGCCAGGACATAATGAAAAACTGTTTTTT
TRBV5-5	TRBJ2-7	.	TRBD2	CASSQPLAGAISYEQYF	TGTGCCAGCAGCCAACCCCTAGCGGGAGCCATCTCCTACGAGCAGTACTTC
TRBV18	TRBJ1-5	.	.	CASSPPGYNLGQPQHF	TGTGCCAGCTCACCTCCGGGGTACAACCTGGGTCAGCCCCAGCATTTT
TRBV19	TRBJ2-2	.	.	CASVSMGRRPNTGELFF	TGTGCCAGTGTTAGTATGGGCAGGAGGCCGAACACCGGGGAGCTGTTTTTT
TRBV5-1	TRBJ1-1	.	.	CASSLGHGVMNTEAFF	TGCGCCAGCAGCTTGGGTCACGGTGTAATGAACACTGAAGCTTTCTTT
TRBV28	TRBJ2-1	.	TRBD1	CASSLDRGNEQFF	TGTGCCAGCAGTCTCGACAGGGGCAATGAGCAGTTCTTC
TRBV6-5	TRBJ2-3	.	TRBD2	CASSQLAARTDTQYF	TGTGCCAGCAGCCAACTAGCGGCACGCACAGATACGCAGTATTTT
TRBV5-4	TRBJ2-1	.	TRBD2	CASSFQTSGRATYNEQFF	TGTGCCAGCAGCTTCCAGACTAGCGGGAGGGCTACCTACAATGAGCAGTTCTTC
TRBV5-1	TRBJ2-1	few	TRBD2	CASSLRGSSYNEQFF	TGCGCCAGCAGCCTGCGGGGGAGCTCCTACAATGAGCAGTTCTTC
TRBV23-1	TRBJ1-6	once	.	CASSQDKSSYNSPLHF	TGCGCCAGCAGTCAAGACAAAAGCTCCTATAATTCACCCCTCCACTTT
TRBV5-6	TRBJ1-4	.	TRBD1	CASSSGTGRTNEKLFF	TGTGCCAGCAGCTCCGGGACAGGGAGAACTAATGAAAAACTGTTTTTT
TRBV7-9	TRBJ2-7	.	TRBD2	CASSLGTRHEQYF	TGTGCCAGCAGCTTAGGGACTAGGCACGAGCAGTACTTC
TRBV14	TRBJ2-7	.	.	CASSQVGGYEQYF	TGTGCCAGCAGCCAAGTAGGAGGCTACGAGCAGTACTTC
TRBV6-1	TRBJ1-1	.	.	CASSAPLWGRNTEAFF	TGTGCCAGCAGTGCCCCTCTCTGGGGGCGGAACACTGAAGCTTTCTTT
TRBV4-2	TRBJ1-2	.	TRBD1	CASGSMDRGLRGYTF	TGTGCCAGCGGTTCGATGGACAGGGGGCTACGGGGCTACACCTTC
TRBV9	TRBJ2-2	.	TRBD1	CASRPGQGTNTGELFF	TGTGCCAGCAGACCGGGACAGGGGACCAACACCGGGGAGCTGTTTTTT
TRBV5-4	TRBJ1-1	.	TRBD1	CASSLVDRQNTEAFF	TGTGCCAGCAGCCTTGTGGACAGGCAGAACACTGAAGCTTTCTTT
TRBV5-6	TRBJ2-7	.	TRBD2	CASSIFSSGTSYEQYF	TGTGCCAGCAGCATATTCTCTAGCGGGACCTCCTACGAGCAGTACTTC
TRBV7-6	TRBJ2-1	.	.	CASSPGPIGDEQFF	TGTGCCAGCAGCCCCGGGCCCATAGGGGATGAGCAGTTCTTC
TRBV7-9	TRBJ2-6	.	TRBD1	CASSLGQGAGANVLTF	TGTGCCAGCAGCTTGGGACAGGGGGCTGGGGCCAACGTCCTGACTTTC
TRBV11-2	TRBJ2-7	.	.	CASSPIAAGPTYEQYF	TGTGCCAGCAGCCCGATCGCGGCGGGCCCAACCTACGAGCAGTACTTC
TRBV7-9	TRBJ2-5	.	.	CASSRTARETQYF	TGTGCCAGCAGCCGAACCGCGCGAGAGACCCAGTACTTC
TRBV27	TRBJ2-2	.	.	CASSFGAHPSGELFF	TGTGCCAGCAGTTTTGGGGCCCACCCATCCGGGGAGCTGTTTTTT
TRBV7-2	TRBJ1-3	.	.	CASRLRVSGDGNTIYF	TGTGCCAGCAGGCTTAGGGTGTCGGGGGACGGAAACACCATATATTTT
TRBV7-8	TRBJ1-1	.	.	CASSYSNTEAFF	TGTGCCAGCAGCTACTCAAACACTGAAGCTTTCTTT
TRBV6-1	TRBJ2-7	.	TRBD1	CASIRDRTPYEQYF	TGTGCCAGCATCCGGGACAGGACACCCTACGAGCAGTACTTC
TRBV5-1	TRBJ2-3	.	.	CASSFSVSTDTQYF	TGCGCCAGCAGTTTTAGCGTAAGCACAGATACGCAGTATTTT
TRBV30	TRBJ1-1	few	.	CAWSFTSGTEAFF	TGTGCCTGGAGTTTCACTTCGGGAACTGAAGCTTTCTTT
TRBV30	TRBJ2-4	few	.	CAWGHSLAKNIQYF	TGTGCCTGGGGTCACAGCCTAGCCAAAAACATTCAGTACTTC
TRBV6-1	TRBJ2-3	.	TRBD1	CASTRTGPDTQYF	TGTGCCAGCACCAGGACAGGGCCAGATACGCAGTATTTT
TRBV30	TRBJ1-3	.	TRBD1	CAWGDSSGNTIYF	TGTGCCTGGGGGGACAGCTCTGGAAACACCATATATTTT
TRBV4-2	TRBJ1-2	.	.	CASSQGQQPNYGYTF	TGTGCCAGCAGCCAAGGACAGCAACCTAACTATGGCTACACCTTC
TRBV5-1	TRBJ1-6	.	TRBD1	CASSLAQGYNSPLHF	TGCGCCAGCAGCTTGGCACAGGGGTATAATTCACCCCTCCACTTT
TRBV5-5	TRBJ1-5	.	.	CASSSLPGDQPQHF	TGTGCCAGCAGCTCCCTCCCGGGGGATCAGCCCCAGCATTTT
TRBV6-1	TRBJ2-5	.	.	CASSSMGRTEETQYF	TGTGCCAGCAGTTCAATGGGCAGAACCGAAGAGACCCAGTACTTC
TRBV30	TRBJ2-1	.	TRBD1	CAWQGQTYNEQFF	TGTGCCTGGCAGGGACAGACCTACAATGAGCAGTTCTTC
TRBV18	TRBJ2-1	once	TRBD2	CASSPSGGSYNEQFF	TGTGCCAGCTCCCCCTCGGGGGGGAGTTACAATGAGCAGTTCTTC